The 29 T cell receptor beta chains presented below share a single source sample, sequenced in a study of T cell responses to AZD1222 COVID-19 vaccine. Profiled with immunoSEQ multiplex PCR; TCRdb holds only in-frame clones, not every one. In the table there are 150,000 to 200,000 clones, almost 95% of which are singletons. Material: peripheral blood, obtained on day 0 of AZD1222 vaccination. Receptor source: an adult in good health.

A single count supports this clone. The genes are TRBV7-2 and TRBJ1-5; 10 bases are shared with TRBD1. CDR3 size: 15 residues. With V trimmed by 5 bases and J by 5 bases, 6 bases remained unmatched. From germline, CDR1 is SGHTA and CDR2 FQGNSA. DNA of the CDR3: TGTGCCAGCAGCAAGACAGGGGGCCGTGATCAGCCCCAGCATTTT. Translating gives CASSKTGGRDQPQHF.

The chain combines TRBV14 with TRBJ2-7; D uncertain. The V gene's germline CDR1 is SGHDN and CDR2 FVKESK. This CDR3 is built from 16 residues. V was cut by 5 bases and J by 6 bases, with 23 bases left in between. This CDR3 reads CASSSGPFIPWGEQYF. DNA for the CDR3: TGTGCCAGCAGCTCCGGGCCATTCATCCCATGGGGCGAGCAGTACTTC.

The chain employs TRBV6-5 and TRBJ2-1; 10 bases match TRBD1. The CDR3 totals 15 residues. Germline lookup yields CDR1 MNHEY and CDR2 SVGAGI. The junction had 2 bases not matched to a gene; V was cut back by 2 bases and J by 4 bases. The CDR3 loop is CASSYRDRGYNEQFF. The CDR3, as DNA: TGTGCCAGCAGTTACCGGGACAGGGGTTACAATGAGCAGTTCTTC.

The rearrangement uses TRBV9 and TRBJ1-4, with 7 nucleotides matching TRBD1. The CDR3 sequence is 16 residues long. From germline, CDR1 is SGDLS and CDR2 YYNGEE. J gave up 5 bases and V 4 bases, and 11 bases lay outside the gene matches. CDR3 DNA sequence: TGTGCCAGCAGCCCTCTTGGGGGGACAGAGAATGAAAAACTGTTTTTT. As protein: CASSPLGGTENEKLFF.

This chain uses TRBV18 with TRBJ1-2; possibly TRBD1 for D (6 bases). Between the trimmed V and J ends, which lost 0 bases and 7 bases, there was a span of 9 bases. The germline V gene has CDR1 KGHSH and CDR2 LQKENI. There are 13 residues in the CDR3. The DNA of the CDR3 is TGTGCCAGCTCACCACCGGGGGCTGCTGGCTACACCTTC. This codes for CASSPPGAAGYTF.

The V gene is TRBV6-5, the J gene TRBJ2-7, with D perhaps TRBD1 (6 bases). Trimming shortened V by 6 bases and J by 3 bases, and 12 bases separated the two germline ends. CDR1 is MNHEY, CDR2 SVGAGI, per germline. This CDR3 spans 13 amino acids. The CDR3 reads CASRGTGFYEQYF. The CDR3 bases are TGTGCCAGCAGGGGTACAGGGTTCTACGAGCAGTACTTC.

The chain has TRBV5-1 and TRBJ1-4; the D is unclear. This CDR3 region has 15 residues. The germline V gene has CDR1 SGHRS and CDR2 YFSETQ. V was shortened by 7 bases and J by 7 bases, with 20 bases between the two germline ends. CDR3 sequence: CASARNEGGGEKLFF. The CDR3 DNA sequence: TGCGCCAGCGCACGGAACGAGGGTGGAGGTGAAAAACTGTTTTTT.

The V and J genes are TRBV28 and TRBJ1-6, with TRBD1 matching over 7 bases. The CDR3 is 16 amino acids. The germline V gene encodes CDR1 MDHEN and CDR2 SYDVKM. J gave up 9 bases and V 4 bases, and 12 bases lay outside the gene matches. CDR3 loop: CASSSTGEGLFSPLHF. CDR3 in DNA: TGTGCCAGCAGTTCCACAGGGGAGGGGCTGTTTTCACCCCTCCACTTT.

DNA for the CDR3: TGTGCCAGCAGTGATATCCGGTGGACGGGAAGAGCTAACTATGGCTACACCTTC. It codes for CASSDIRWTGRANYGYTF. The chain is built from TRBV6-1 and TRBJ1-2; D unresolved. Trimming removed 3 bases at V and 0 bases at J, with 20 bases between. This CDR3 is built from 18 residues. Germline V gene sequence: CDR1 MNHNS, CDR2 SASEGT.

The chain joins TRBV5-1 to TRBJ2-1; 8 bases agree with TRBD2. Trimming cost V 1 base and J 0 bases; bases outside gene matches: 0. The CDR3 is 15 amino acids. Germline CDR1 SGHRS, CDR2 YFSETQ. As DNA, the CDR3 is TGCGCCAGCAGCTTGAGCGGGAGCTCCTACAATGAGCAGTTCTTC. Its protein is CASSLSGSSYNEQFF. The complete variable domain, with remaining parts taken from reference TRBV5-1 and TRBJ2-1, reads KAGVTQTPRYLIKTRGQQVTLSCSPISGHRSVSWYQQTPGQGLQFLFEYFSETQRNKGNFPGRFSGRQFSNSRSEMNVSTLELGDSALYLCASSLSGSSYNEQFFGPGTRLTVL.

CDR3 DNA sequence: TGTGCCAGTAACAGAGACACTGAAGCTTTCTTT. Protein product: CASNRDTEAFF. V usage is TRBV19 and J usage is TRBJ1-1, with unresolved D. V gave up 7 bases and J gave up 3 bases, with 6 bases separating them. The CDR3 has 11 residues. Germline values: CDR1 LNHDA, CDR2 SQIVND (reference sequence).

The J gene is TRBJ1-2, the V gene TRBV11-2; D gene ambiguous. Germline lookup yields CDR1 SGHAT and CDR2 FQNNGV. The CDR3 spans 11 residues. V lost 5 bases to trimming and J lost 8 bases, with 9 bases between them. As DNA, the CDR3 is TGTGCCAGCAGCCCAAGCGCGGGCTACACCTTC. The encoded protein is CASSPSAGYTF.

V usage is TRBV27 and J usage is TRBJ1-1, with unresolved D. Germline V gene data show CDR1 as MNHEY and CDR2 as SMNVEV (reference sequence). The CDR3 runs to 13 residues. With 6 bases removed from V and 0 bases from J, the gap between germline ends came to 8 bases. Here the CDR3 DNA reads TGTGCCAGCAGGGACGCAATGAACACTGAAGCTTTCTTT. Translated: CASRDAMNTEAFF.

Details on this clone: This CDR3 is also generated by other DNA sequences in the sample. The chain uses TRBV2 and TRBJ1-1, with D unresolved. The germline V gene encodes CDR1 SNHLY and CDR2 FYNNEI. The CDR3 sequence is 13 residues long. Trimming cost V 4 bases and J 1 base, with 7 bases left between them. The CDR3: CASSVQRNTEAFF. CDR3 DNA sequence: TGTGCCAGCAGTGTACAGCGGAACACTGAAGCTTTCTTT.

The chain recombines TRBV28 with TRBJ1-6; maybe TRBD1 (5 bases). The ends were cut back, 3 bases at V and 4 bases at J, with 7 bases in the middle. Germline-derived CDR1 and CDR2 are MDHEN and SYDVKM. The length of the CDR3 is 14 residues. The CDR3 bases are TGTGCCAGCAGTTTGGGGGGGTATAATTCACCCCTCCACTTT. Amino acids: CASSLGGYNSPLHF.

In DNA form, the CDR3 reads TGTGCCAGCAGGCCGCAGGAAAACTATGGCTACACCTTC. This sequence encodes CASRPQENYGYTF. The rearrangement uses TRBV27 and TRBJ1-2; D not certain. The CDR3 length is 13 residues. CDR1 and CDR2 from the germline V gene are MNHEY and SMNVEV (reference sequence). V lost 6 bases and J 2 bases, leaving 10 bases between the germline ends.

The chain carries TRBV7-9 and TRBJ2-5; 9 bases are a match to TRBD2. CDR1 is SEHNR and CDR2 is FQNEAQ in the germline V gene (reference sequence). V dropped 5 bases and J dropped 9; count of bases not matched to a gene: 16. The CDR3 length is 16 residues. CDR3 nucleotides: TGTGCCAGCAGCCCCGAGGGGGGACTAGCCTTAATTCCCCAGTACTTC. Translated: CASSPEGGLALIPQYF.

The DNA for the CDR3 is TGTGCCAGCAGCCCGGGACGGGAAAACACTGAAGCTTTCTTT. This gives the protein CASSPGRENTEAFF. The gene calls are TRBV5-4 and TRBJ1-1; tentative D call: TRBD1 (5 bases). This CDR3 is 14 amino acids long. The germline V gene encodes CDR1 SGHNT and CDR2 YYREEE (reference sequence). V was pared by 4 bases and J by 2 bases, with 12 bases between.

In this sample, this clone turned up once. The chain employs TRBV4-1 and TRBJ1-3; D call uncertain. The CDR3 is made up of 20 amino acids. Per the germline V gene, CDR1 is MGHRA and CDR2 is YSYEKL. Trimming took off 0 bases at V and 0 bases at J, with 21 bases between the two ends. For the CDR3, the DNA is TGCGCCAGCAGCCAAGATGTAAGGGATTCTTCTTCCCTCTCTGGAAACACCATATATTTT. This gives the protein CASSQDVRDSSSLSGNTIYF.

The CDR3 DNA reads TGTGCCAGCAGCCAAGCAGGCTGGAAGTACACAGATACGCAGTATTTT. Protein product: CASSQAGWKYTDTQYF. The rearrangement links TRBV3-1 (or the pseudogene TRBV3-2) to TRBJ2-3, with D unresolved. Trimming stripped 1 base from V and 2 bases from J, with 13 bases between. The CDR3 extends over 16 amino acids. CDR1 is LGHDT and CDR2 is YNNKEL in the germline V gene (reference sequence).

The chain is built from TRBV7-8 and TRBJ1-5, with a possible D match to TRBD1 (6 bases). The CDR3 loop spans 14 amino acids. Germline V gene data show CDR1 as SGHVS and CDR2 as FQNEAQ. Trimming cost V 9 bases and J 3 bases, with 15 bases left between them. The CDR3 sequence: CASSAGGNNQPQHF. The CDR3 DNA reads as TGTGCCAGTTCCGCGGGGGGCAACAATCAGCCCCAGCATTTT. Drawing the rest from reference TRBV7-8 and TRBJ1-5, the complete variable domain is GAGVSQSPRYKVAKRGQDVALRCDPISGHVSLFWYQQALGQGPEFLTYFQNEAQLDKSGLPSDRFFAERPEGSVSTLKIQRTQQEDSAVYLCASSAGGNNQPQHFGDGTRLSIL.

CDR3 nucleotide sequence: TGTGCCACCAGTGATCCGACTAGGACCAATGAGCAGTTCTTC. Translation gives CATSDPTRTNEQFF. The rearrangement uses TRBV24-1 and TRBJ2-1; D perhaps matches TRBD2 (6 bases). Deletions cut 3 bases from V and 6 bases from J, with 11 bases between. The CDR3 has 14 amino acids. From germline, CDR1 is KGHDR and CDR2 SFDVKD.

On this clone itself: Other nucleotide sequences in the sample specify the same CDR3. CDR3 DNA: TGTGCCAGCAGCGTAGGGGTTAATCAGCCCCAGCATTTT. Encoded protein: CASSVGVNQPQHF. The V call is TRBV9, the J call TRBJ1-5; no definite D call. Germline-derived CDR1 and CDR2 are SGDLS and YYNGEE. The V gene lost 0 bases and the J gene lost 4 bases, with 5 bases spanning the gap. CDR3 size: 13 residues.

V gene TRBV6-1 combines with J gene TRBJ2-3, with D possibly matching TRBD1 (6 bases). Trimming pared 4 bases from V and 0 bases from J, leaving 17 bases between. Germline V CDR1 and CDR2: MNHNS, SASEGT. CDR3 size: 17 residues. The CDR3 region is CASSAQPPGHSTDTQYF. The CDR3 DNA sequence: TGTGCCAGCAGTGCACAACCACCGGGACACAGCACAGATACGCAGTATTTT.

The chain recombines TRBV5-6 with TRBJ2-7; 10 nucleotides match TRBD2. From germline, CDR1 is SGHDT and CDR2 YYEEEE. Losses at the gene ends were 0 bases for V and 2 bases for J; bases not matched to a gene: 2. The CDR3 is 15 amino acids. For the CDR3, the DNA is TGTGCCAGCAGCTTGGGACTAGCGGGCCCCTACGAGCAGTACTTC. Encoded protein: CASSLGLAGPYEQYF.

The gene calls are TRBV2 and TRBJ1-1, with 8 bases aligning to TRBD1. The CDR3 runs 15 residues. Losses at the gene ends were 6 bases for V and 3 bases for J; bases not matched to a gene: 9. The germline gives CDR1 SNHLY, CDR2 FYNNEI. CDR3 in DNA: TGTGCCAGCAGATCCAGGACAGGGCTGGACACTGAAGCTTTCTTT. Its translation is CASRSRTGLDTEAFF.

The chain employs TRBV10-3 and TRBJ1-1; 10 bases fit TRBD1. In germline, CDR1 is ENHRY, CDR2 SYGVKD. V was clipped by 1 base and J by 6 bases; unmatched bases: 5. The CDR3 is 15 amino acids. The CDR3 region is CAISEFGTGAPEAFF. CDR3 sequence (DNA): TGTGCCATCAGTGAGTTCGGGACAGGGGCCCCTGAAGCTTTCTTT.

The chain has TRBV2 and TRBJ2-1; 13 bases align to TRBD2. Per germline, CDR1 SNHLY and CDR2 FYNNEI. This CDR3 region has 16 residues. Trimming took 6 bases from V and 2 from J; bases not matched to a gene: 4. In DNA, the CDR3 is TGTGCCAGCAGAGAGACTAGCGGGGGGCCCTACAATGAGCAGTTCTTC. Translation gives CASRETSGGPYNEQFF.

The V call is TRBV3-1 (or the pseudogene TRBV3-2), the J call TRBJ1-2; 11 bases are a match to TRBD1. The germline CDR1 and CDR2 sequences are LGHDT and YNNKEL (reference sequence). The CDR3 extends over 14 amino acids. J was trimmed by 7 bases and V by 5 bases; bases with no gene match: 6. The CDR3 is CASSKGTGGPGYTF. CDR3 DNA: TGTGCCAGCAGCAAGGGGACAGGGGGACCTGGCTACACCTTC.